The clone carrying this T cell receptor (beta chain) has ten or more counts. Its antigen is not known. This record belongs to a study of tumor and adjacent non-tumor tissue in lung cancer. Overall study: The patients, roughly 9 men and roughly 5 women, were roughly 30 to 80 with stage I to III disease. On average, productive TCRbeta reads reached some 4.4 million per sample. Study results and caveats: Significantly higher TCR diversity was found in tumor than normal lung. Top 100 clones took a larger repertoire share in normal lung.

The template was RNA from unsorted bulk tissue. More than 3 cm separated this lung sample from the edge of the tumor. The trim removed 2 bases at V and 7 bases at J, leaving 6 bases unmatched. CDR1 and CDR2 (germline): MNHEY, SVGEGT. The length of the CDR3 is 15 residues. A modified ARM-PCR protocol with three rounds of nested PCR amplified TCRbeta. From the multiplex PCR reads, TCRdb called clonotypes with MiXCR, one entry per CDR3 protein. Of approximately 100,000 distinct CDR3 sequences in the sample, over 55% were seen once. This TCR came from a man aged 55 to 70 with non-small cell lung cancer. This chain links TRBV6-2 or TRBV6-3 with TRBJ2-1, with 9 positions matching TRBD2. The specimen sequenced was distant non-tumor lung tissue. The CDR3 reads CASSYLLAGSNEQFF. The DNA for the CDR3 is TGTGCCAGCAGTTACCTACTAGCGGGTAGTAATGAGCAGTTCTTC.